This TCR beta chain is from a study of cytomegalovirus exposure and HLA in healthy donors. Primers included in the PCR were 60 Vbeta and 13 Jbeta primers. The protocol was immunoSEQ multiplex PCR, while the TCRdb copy is restricted to in-frame clones and leaves out a portion. The profile covers approximately 170,000 clones, with about 85% appearing a single time and 1% taken by the ten largest. This CDR3 region has 15 residues. CDR1 LNHNV and CDR2 YYDKDF come from the germline V gene (reference sequence). Trimming took 1 base from V and 6 from J; bases not matched to a gene: 6. As regards this clone: Its target is not known.

Broader study findings: The authors later found most CMV-associated TCR beta chains appeared HLA-restricted.

The sequence was obtained from a boy between 2 and 10 years old in good health and CMV-seronegative. The J gene is TRBJ2-1, the V gene TRBV15; TRBD1 aligns across 7 bases. Sequenced: PBMCs. DNA for the CDR3: TGTGCCACCAGCAGAGGACAGGGAATAGGCAATGAGCAGTTCTTC. Its protein is CATSRGQGIGNEQFF.